The clone carrying this T cell receptor beta chain has just one count. The junction had 2 bases not matched to a gene; V was cut back by 0 bases and J by 4 bases. The CDR3 sequence is 14 residues long. Germline V CDR1 and CDR2: WSHSY, SAAADI. The study amplified TCR beta CDR3 regions using RNA transcripts. A first-round RT-PCR used HTBI primers, followed by a second-round multiplex PCR. One entry per CDR3 protein, called by TCRdb with MiXCR from the multiplex PCR reads. The repertoire holds over 650,000 distinct CDR3 sequences, approximately 39% seen once, with roughly 3% in the top ten. This sample was included in a study of Graves' ophthalmopathy and Graves' hyperthyroidism. Moderately to severely active ophthalmopathy under 3 months, CAS at least 3, NOSPECS at least 4. Orbital computed tomography, thyroid ultrasound, TRAb, serum thyroxine and clinical symptoms formed the basis of diagnosis.

Sequenced: peripheral blood. The chain recombines TRBV10-2 with TRBJ1-2; 7 nucleotides line up with TRBD1. The clonotype comes from an adult man with Graves' ophthalmopathy. CDR3: CASSESGGSYGYTF. The DNA for the CDR3 is TGCGCCAGCAGTGAGTCAGGGGGCTCCTATGGCTACACCTTC.